This passage covers 27 T cell receptor beta chains from one sample sequenced in a study of Tregs in tolerant kidney transplant recipients. The table came from immunoSEQ multiplex PCR; TCRdb's copy has only in-frame clones and leaves some out. This sample yields 200,000 to 300,000 clones, of which 80% to 85% are seen a single time; over 0.5% belongs to the top ten. Sequencing used CD4+ T cells from blood. The receptor source for this set is a human donor in good health.

This clone is a singleton in its sample. The chain is built from TRBV29-1 and TRBJ2-7; D is undetermined. The CDR3 length is 12 residues. The ends were cut back, 7 bases at V and 3 bases at J, with 13 bases in the middle. CDR1 is SQVTM, CDR2 ANQGSEA, per germline. This chain's CDR3 is CSAGQKNYEQYF. In nucleotides, the CDR3 is TGCAGCGCCGGGCAGAAGAACTACGAGCAGTACTTC.

The CDR3 nucleotides read TGTGCCAGCAGCCAAGACTGGACAGGTTCTAATGAAAAACTGTTTTTT. The encoded protein is CASSQDWTGSNEKLFF. This chain joins TRBV4-2 and TRBJ1-4; 7 bases are a match to TRBD1. Losses at the gene ends were 0 bases for V and 3 bases for J; bases not matched to a gene: 4. This CDR3 has 16 amino acids. CDR1 is LGHNA and CDR2 is YNFKEQ in the germline V gene.

This chain connects TRBV6-6 to TRBJ1-2; D is unresolved. The CDR3 has 15 residues. Trimming took off 2 bases at V and 8 bases at J, with 18 bases between the two ends. CDR1 MNHNY and CDR2 SVGAGI come from the germline V gene (reference sequence). The CDR3 DNA follows: TGTGCCAGCAGTTACGCTCACAGAGTTGCTGGGGGCTACACCTTC. Protein: CASSYAHRVAGGYTF.

This clone was seen a handful of times. The J gene is TRBJ1-5, the V gene TRBV28; D possibly corresponds to TRBD1 (5 bases). CDR3 length equals 14 residues. Germline-derived CDR1 and CDR2 are MDHEN and SYDVKM. V lost 7 bases, J lost 3 bases, and 13 bases lay in between. CDR3 region: CASIGGIYNQPQHF. CDR3 DNA sequence: TGTGCCAGCATTGGGGGGATCTACAATCAGCCCCAGCATTTT.

This clone was observed a handful of times. The DNA for the CDR3 is TGTGCCAGCAGCCTAGCGGCGAGTGGCTACGAGCAGTACTTC. Amino acid sequence: CASSLAASGYEQYF. The genes are TRBV7-3 and TRBJ2-7, with TRBD2 matching over 7 bases. This CDR3 spans 14 amino acids. The trim removed 5 bases at V and 3 bases at J, leaving 7 bases unmatched. Germline V CDR1 and CDR2: SGHTA, FQGTGA.

This chain uses TRBV28 with TRBJ2-7; the match to TRBD1 covers 7 bases. With 4 bases clipped from V and 4 bases from J, the junction kept 10 bases outside the gene matches. The CDR3 runs 15 residues. The germline V gene encodes CDR1 MDHEN and CDR2 SYDVKM. CDR3 amino acids: CASSSGKGALYEQYF. The DNA for the CDR3 is TGTGCCAGCAGTTCAGGGAAGGGGGCGCTGTACGAGCAGTACTTC. Filled out from reference TRBV28 and TRBJ2-7, the complete variable domain reads DVKVTQSSRYLVKRTGEKVFLECVQDMDHENMFWYRQDPGLGLRLIYFSYDVKMKEKGDIPEGYSVSREKKERFSLILESASTNQTSMYLCASSSGKGALYEQYFGPGTRLTVT.

This clone was detected a few times. This sequence joins TRBV2 and TRBJ1-3; D ambiguous. The germline gives CDR1 SNHLY, CDR2 FYNNEI. The CDR3 has 15 residues. Trimming stripped 4 bases from V and 3 bases from J, with 13 bases between. The DNA of the CDR3 is TGTGCCAGCAGTGGTTCAGGCTACATTGGAAACACCATATATTTT. Encoded protein: CASSGSGYIGNTIYF.

This clone was detected only once. The chain has TRBV5-1 and TRBJ2-7, with TRBD1 matching 7 bases. CDR1 SGHRS and CDR2 YFSETQ come from the germline V gene. With 0 bases clipped from V and 7 bases from J, the junction kept 7 bases outside the gene matches. The CDR3 runs 14 residues. CDR3 protein: CASSLGGQIQEQYF. The CDR3 DNA reads TGCGCCAGCAGCTTGGGGGGACAGATCCAAGAGCAGTACTTC.

The chain recombines TRBV6-5 with TRBJ1-1; 8 nucleotides line up with TRBD1. The CDR3 is 15 residues long. CDR1 and CDR2 (germline): MNHEY, SVGAGI. With V trimmed by 5 bases and J by 1 base, 6 bases remained unmatched. The CDR3 loop is CASSVDRGPNTEAFF. CDR3 sequence (DNA): TGTGCCAGCAGTGTCGACAGGGGACCGAACACTGAAGCTTTCTTT.

V gene TRBV6-1 combines with J gene TRBJ2-4; TRBD1 might be the D (6 bases). Germline loops: CDR1 MNHNS, CDR2 SASEGT. This CDR3 is built from 15 residues. V lost 5 bases and J 2 bases, leaving 13 bases between the germline ends. The CDR3 DNA follows: TGTGCCAGCAGTCCCCAGGGGCTGACCAAAAACATTCAGTACTTC. This translates into CASSPQGLTKNIQYF.

The V and J genes are TRBV27 and TRBJ2-3, with a tentative D call TRBD2 (6 bases). This CDR3 has 16 residues. CDR1 is MNHEY, CDR2 SMNVEV, per germline (reference sequence). V dropped 4 bases and J dropped 5 bases, with 19 bases sitting between them. Here the CDR3 reads CASSSLRRGGRDTQYF. In DNA form, the CDR3 reads TGTGCCAGCAGTTCCTTAAGGAGGGGAGGTCGAGATACGCAGTATTTT.

The chain recombines TRBV5-1 with TRBJ2-1; 8 bases match TRBD2. Germline V gene data show CDR1 as SGHRS and CDR2 as YFSETQ. The V gene end was trimmed by 1 base and the J gene end by 7 bases; junction bases not matched to a gene: 4. The CDR3 runs 14 residues. The CDR3 nucleotides read TGCGCCAGCAGCTTGATCCCTAGCGGGAATGAGCAGTTCTTC. Translated: CASSLIPSGNEQFF. Supplemented by reference TRBV5-1 and TRBJ2-1, the full variable domain reads KAGVTQTPRYLIKTRGQQVTLSCSPISGHRSVSWYQQTPGQGLQFLFEYFSETQRNKGNFPGRFSGRQFSNSRSEMNVSTLELGDSALYLCASSLIPSGNEQFFGPGTRLTVL.

V gene TRBV19 combines with J gene TRBJ1-5; D is uncertain. Per the germline V gene, CDR1 is LNHDA and CDR2 is SQIVND (reference sequence). V was shortened by 9 bases and J by 0 bases, with 15 bases between the two germline ends. This CDR3 contains 15 residues. In DNA form, the CDR3 reads TGTGCCAGCATACGGCCCGACTATAGCAATCAGCCCCAGCATTTT. It encodes CASIRPDYSNQPQHF.

The chain uses TRBV5-8 and TRBJ1-1; 7 bases line up with TRBD1. V lost 4 bases and J lost 7; bases outside the gene matches: 10. This CDR3 is built from 14 residues. The germline gives CDR1 SGHTS, CDR2 YDEGEE. The DNA for the CDR3 is TGTGCCAGCAGCGTAGGGACAGAGTACTTTGAAGCTTTCTTT. Its translation is CASSVGTEYFEAFF.

The chain combines TRBV27 with TRBJ1-1; D is undetermined. From germline, CDR1 is MNHEY and CDR2 SMNVEV (reference sequence). The CDR3 has 16 amino acids. V lost 6 bases and J 3 bases, leaving 20 bases between the germline ends. The CDR3 DNA reads TGTGCCAGCAGCCATTTCTCGGGAGGGAGGGACACTGAAGCTTTCTTT. It yields the protein CASSHFSGGRDTEAFF.

This chain uses TRBV5-4 with TRBJ1-2; unclear D gene. Deletions cut 2 bases from V and 5 bases from J, with 13 bases between. This CDR3 has 14 residues. Germline V CDR1 and CDR2: SGHNT, YYREEE (reference sequence). Written as DNA, the CDR3 is TGTGCCAGCAGCTTAAAGGCACAGCTTTATGGCTACACCTTC. This sequence encodes CASSLKAQLYGYTF.

In the case of this clone: At one boundary the junction diverges from the germline segment, which might be a read error. V and J are TRBV25-1 and TRBJ2-3, with D maybe TRBD2 (7 bases). Germline CDR1 is MGHDK and CDR2 is SYGVNS. The CDR3 sequence is 17 residues long. This CDR3 reads CASSEDSAGGRTNTQYF. The CDR3 coding sequence is TGTGCCAGCAGTGAGGACTCGGCCGGGGGGCGCACAAATACGCAGTATTTT. Combining the CDR3 with reference TRBV25-1 and TRBJ2-3 gives the whole variable domain EADIYQTPRYLVIGTGKKITLECSQTMGHDKMYWYQQDPGMELHLIHYSYGVNSTEKGDLSSESTVSRIRTEHFPLTLESARPSHTSQYLCASSEDSAGGRTNTQYFGPGTRLTVL.

The CDR3 nucleotides are TGTGCTAGTGGTTTGGGAGGGGGCAGCAATCAGCCCCAGCATTTT. The encoded protein is CASGLGGGSNQPQHF. The chain uses TRBV12-5 and TRBJ1-5; 7 nucleotides line up with TRBD1. This CDR3 is 15 amino acids long. Germline CDR1 and CDR2: LGHNT and FRNRAP. With V trimmed by 1 base and J by 1 base, 1 base remained unmatched.

The gene calls are TRBV6-5 and TRBJ1-2; D unresolved. V was trimmed by 8 bases and J by 2 bases, leaving 12 bases between them. Germline V lookup: CDR1 MNHEY, CDR2 SVGAGI. The CDR3 totals 13 residues. Here the CDR3 reads CASGSTTNYGYTF. The CDR3 DNA sequence: TGTGCCAGCGGCTCGACAACAAACTATGGCTACACCTTC.

The chain has TRBV5-1 and TRBJ2-5, with D possibly being TRBD1 (7 bases). The CDR3 sequence is 19 residues long. Trimming pared 4 bases from V and 4 bases from J, leaving 29 bases between. Germline CDR1 reads SGHRS; CDR2 reads YFSETQ. DNA for the CDR3: TGCGCCAGCAGCCCGGACAGACGGAGGGGAGATAACAGGGGAGAGACCCAGTACTTC. Translation: CASSPDRRRGDNRGETQYF.

This clone was observed a single time. The V gene is TRBV7-2, the J gene TRBJ2-3, with D unclear. CDR3 length: 14 residues. The V gene's germline CDR1 is SGHTA and CDR2 FQGNSA. The V and J ends lost 1 base and 3 bases respectively, with 8 bases between them. As DNA, the CDR3 is TGTGCCAGCAGCTTAGAACCCACTACAGATACGCAGTATTTT. As protein: CASSLEPTTDTQYF.

This chain uses TRBV7-8 with TRBJ2-7; no reliable D call. V lost 7 bases and J 3 bases, leaving 10 bases between the germline ends. The germline V gene encodes CDR1 SGHVS and CDR2 FQNEAQ. The CDR3 length is 12 residues. CDR3 coding DNA: TGTGCCAGCACCTCGACCGGCTACGAGCAGTACTTC. It codes for CASTSTGYEQYF.

Here the CDR3 DNA reads TGTGCCACACAACAGGGAGCTCAGCCCCAGCATTTT. Translation: CATQQGAQPQHF. The chain employs TRBV15 and TRBJ1-5; weak D call: TRBD1 (6 bases). V lost 9 bases and J lost 6, with 12 bases in between. In germline, CDR1 is LNHNV, CDR2 YYDKDF (reference sequence). CDR3 length: 12 residues.

The rearrangement uses TRBV2 and TRBJ2-7, with D perhaps given as TRBD1 or TRBD2 (6 bases each). Trimming took 7 bases from V and 3 from J, leaving 16 bases between them. The CDR3 covers 14 residues. Per the germline V gene, CDR1 is SNHLY and CDR2 is FYNNEI. Here the CDR3 DNA reads TGTGCCAGCACCACGGGGGCCCGGCTCTACGAGCAGTACTTC. It is translated as CASTTGARLYEQYF. The full variable domain, rest sourced from reference TRBV2 and TRBJ2-7, is EPEVTQTPSHQVTQMGQEVILRCVPISNHLYFYWYRQILGQKVEFLVSFYNNEISEKSEIFDDQFSVERPDGSNFTLKIRSTKLEDSAMYFCASTTGARLYEQYFGPGTRLTVT.

This chain connects TRBV11-3 to TRBJ2-5; TRBD1 matches 8 bases. The CDR3 is 16 residues long. V lost 1 base, J lost 2 bases, and 6 bases stayed unmatched. Per germline, CDR1 SGHNT and CDR2 YENEEA. The CDR3 protein is CASSLGTGRNQETQYF. The DNA for the CDR3 is TGTGCCAGCAGCTTAGGGACAGGGAGGAATCAAGAGACCCAGTACTTC.

The gene calls are TRBV19 and TRBJ2-3, with 7 bases identical to TRBD2. Germline V gene lookup returns CDR1 LNHDA and CDR2 SQIVND (reference sequence). V shed 5 bases, J shed 1 base, and the junction held 3 bases outside the gene matches. The CDR3 totals 14 residues. The CDR3 nucleotides read TGTGCCAGTAGTGCGGGAGTAGGCACAGATACGCAGTATTTT. This gives the protein CASSAGVGTDTQYF.

The CDR3 reads CASSQVGPSQNTEAFF. CDR3 nucleotide sequence: TGTGCCAGCAGCCAAGTGGGGCCCTCCCAGAACACTGAAGCTTTCTTT. This chain links TRBV14 with TRBJ1-1; perhaps TRBD1 as D (5 bases). The CDR3 contains 16 residues. V was pared by 1 base and J by 1 base, with 13 bases between. Germline V gives CDR1 SGHDN, CDR2 FVKESK. Using reference TRBV14 and TRBJ1-1 for the parts outside the CDR3, the full variable domain is EAGVTQFPSHSVIEKGQTVTLRCDPISGHDNLYWYRRVMGKEIKFLLHFVKESKQDESGMPNNRFLAERTGGTYSTLKVQPAELEDSGVYFCASSQVGPSQNTEAFFGQGTRLTVV.